This T cell receptor beta chain was captured by sequencing in a study of T cell responses to AZD1222 COVID-19 vaccine. Study in general: Second-dose intervals near 4 or 12 weeks were combined. Study outcomes and limitations: Spike-spanning, vaccine-associated CD4 TCRs were dominant at 160-218 and 743-854. Two AZD1222 administrations were followed by greater Spike-specific TCR breadth and depth.

Turning to this clone: The target antigen is unknown.

This CDR3 is 14 amino acids long. V shed 0 bases and J shed 5 bases, with 11 bases lying between them. From germline, CDR1 is LGHNA and CDR2 YNFKEQ. Clones were sequenced by immunoSEQ multiplex PCR, and TCRdb holds only the in-frame ones, with some missing. The data contain around 130,000 clones, 85% to 95% of them singletons. This clonotype was obtained from an adult in good health. The chain carries TRBV4-2 and TRBJ2-7; D perhaps matches TRBD1 (6 bases). This specimen consisted of peripheral blood, obtained on day 0 of AZD1222 vaccination. This chain's CDR3 is CASSQDLGGNEQYF. The DNA for the CDR3 is TGTGCCAGCAGCCAAGATCTAGGGGGAAACGAGCAGTACTTC.